The present entry profiles one T cell receptor beta chain with its context. The data stem from a study of cytomegalovirus exposure and HLA in healthy donors. This CDR3 is built from 16 residues. Germline CDR1 and CDR2: SQVTM and ANQGSEA. The trim removed 7 bases at V and 2 bases at J, leaving 14 bases unmatched. It was with 60 Vbeta and 13 Jbeta primers that the PCR ran. Under the authors' procedure: An analysis performed later counted about 80 million unique TCR beta chains (roughly 11 million of them shared). TCRdb's table, derived via immunoSEQ multiplex PCR, lists solely in-frame clones and lacks some. Clone size and V and J calls were adopted from that table, with D and trimming inferred from the DNA. The sample shows 180,000 or so clones, roughly 76% of them seen only once.

The specimen was PBMCs. J is TRBJ2-5 and V is TRBV29-1, with TRBD2 matching 9 bases. The sequence came from a woman younger than 35 in good health and CMV-seropositive. The CDR3 sequence: CSAIYWGLAGQETQYF. CDR3 nucleotide sequence: TGCAGCGCAATTTACTGGGGGCTAGCGGGGCAAGAGACCCAGTACTTC.